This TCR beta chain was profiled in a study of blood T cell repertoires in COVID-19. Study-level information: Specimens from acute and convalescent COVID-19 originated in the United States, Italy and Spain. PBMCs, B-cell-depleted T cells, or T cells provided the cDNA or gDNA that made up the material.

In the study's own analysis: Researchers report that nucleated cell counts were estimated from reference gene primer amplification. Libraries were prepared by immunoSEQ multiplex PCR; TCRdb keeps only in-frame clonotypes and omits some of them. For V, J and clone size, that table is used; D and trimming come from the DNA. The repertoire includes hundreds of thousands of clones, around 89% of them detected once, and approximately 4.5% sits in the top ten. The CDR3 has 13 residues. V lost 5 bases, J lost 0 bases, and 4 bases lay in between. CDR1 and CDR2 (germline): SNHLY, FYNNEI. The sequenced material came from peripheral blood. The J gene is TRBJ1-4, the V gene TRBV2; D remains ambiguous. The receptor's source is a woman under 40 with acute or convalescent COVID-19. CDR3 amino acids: CASSPATNEKLFF. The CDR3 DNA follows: TGTGCCAGCAGTCCCGCAACTAATGAAAAACTGTTTTTT.